The clone carrying this T cell receptor (beta chain) was detected ten times or more. Its antigen is undetermined. Arm-PCR with iRepertoire HTBI primers amplified the CDR3 regions for these TCR beta libraries. TCRdb reanalysed the multiplex PCR reads using MiXCR and keeps one entry per CDR3 protein. The sample consists of about 660,000 distinct CDR3 sequences, 25% to 35% of them appearing once. Documented time point: persistent/refractory GD, antithyroid drugs over 5 years with positive TRAb. The TCR library was made from RNA extracted from PBMCs. These data originate in a study of regulatory T cells in long-lasting Graves disease. Study results and caveats: Persistent disease preferred TRBV28, TRBJ1-2 and TRBJ2-5.

CDR3 length equals 16 residues. Trimming shortened V by 5 bases and J by 2 bases, and 18 bases separated the two germline ends. Per the germline V gene, CDR1 is SGHAT and CDR2 is FQNNGV. The sequencing used peripheral blood mononuclear cells (PBMCs), collected when the disease was refractory, from a patient treated with antithyroid drugs. This sequence joins TRBV11-2 and TRBJ2-5; D not resolved. This sequence was found in a female donor with Graves disease. In DNA, the CDR3 is TGTGCCAGCAGCCCGCCCACTATGGCCGGACAAGAGACCCAGTACTTC. The encoded protein is CASSPPTMAGQETQYF.